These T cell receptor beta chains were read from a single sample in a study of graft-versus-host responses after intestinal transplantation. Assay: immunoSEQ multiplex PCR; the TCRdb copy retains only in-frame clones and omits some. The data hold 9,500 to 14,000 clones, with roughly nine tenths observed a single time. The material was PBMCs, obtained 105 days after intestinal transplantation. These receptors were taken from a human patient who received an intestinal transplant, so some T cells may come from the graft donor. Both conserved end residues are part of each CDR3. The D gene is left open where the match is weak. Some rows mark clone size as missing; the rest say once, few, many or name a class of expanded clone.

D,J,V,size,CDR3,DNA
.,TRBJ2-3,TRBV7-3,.,CASSLEGTTDTQYF,TGTGCCAGCAGCCTAGAAGGGACCACAGATACGCAGTATTTT
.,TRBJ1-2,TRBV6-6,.,CASRSMVPYGYTF,TGTGCCAGCAGGTCCATGGTACCGTATGGCTACACCTTC
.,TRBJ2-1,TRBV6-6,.,CASSTEGYNEQFF,TGTGCCAGCAGTACAGAGGGGTACAATGAGCAGTTCTTC
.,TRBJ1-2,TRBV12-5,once,CASGMGYRVNYGYTF,TGTGCTAGTGGTATGGGGTACAGGGTTAACTATGGCTACACCTTC
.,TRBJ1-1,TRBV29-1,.,CSVEGQTEAFF,TGCAGCGTTGAAGGACAGACTGAAGCTTTCTTT
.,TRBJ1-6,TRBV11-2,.,CASSLVNSPLHF,TGTGCCAGCAGCTTAGTGAATTCACCCCTCCACTTT
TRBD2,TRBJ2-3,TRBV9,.,CASSVAGGTNTDTQYF,TGTGCCAGCAGCGTAGCTGGGGGGACTAACACAGATACGCAGTATTTT
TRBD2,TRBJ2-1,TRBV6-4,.,CASSESSGSDEQFF,TGTGCCAGCAGTGAAAGTAGCGGGAGTGATGAGCAGTTCTTC
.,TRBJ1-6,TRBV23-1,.,CASSQSVGSGSPLHF,TGCGCCAGCAGTCAATCGGTGGGGAGTGGGTCACCCCTCCACTTT
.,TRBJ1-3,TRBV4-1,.,CASSQVGPNTIYF,TGCGCCAGCAGCCAAGTAGGACCGAACACCATATATTTT
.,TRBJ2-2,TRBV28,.,CASNAGRNTGELFF,TGTGCCAGCAACGCGGGCAGGAACACCGGGGAGCTGTTTTTT
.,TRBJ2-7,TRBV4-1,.,CASSQDLGGLDYEQYF,TGCGCCAGCAGCCAAGATCTTGGGGGCCTCGACTACGAGCAGTACTTC
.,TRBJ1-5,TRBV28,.,CASSNLGGQPQHF,TGTGCCAGCAGCAACCTGGGGGGTCAGCCCCAGCATTTT
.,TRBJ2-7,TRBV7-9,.,CASSPITRYQYF,TGTGCCAGCAGTCCTATCACTCGTTATCAGTACTTC
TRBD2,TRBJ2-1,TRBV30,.,CAWSPWLAGLNEQFF,TGTGCCTGGAGTCCTTGGCTAGCGGGATTAAATGAGCAGTTCTTC
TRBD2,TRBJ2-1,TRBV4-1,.,CASSQFPSGRASNSNNEQFF,TGCGCCAGCAGCCAATTTCCTAGCGGGAGGGCCTCTAATTCAAACAATGAGCAGTTCTTC
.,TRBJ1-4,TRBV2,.,CASMGGALREKLFF,TGTGCCAGCATGGGAGGGGCCCTAAGGGAAAAACTGTTTTTT
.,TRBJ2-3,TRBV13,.,CASSLEGLGGENTDTQYF,TGTGCCAGCAGCTTAGAGGGCCTCGGCGGAGAGAACACAGATACGCAGTATTTT
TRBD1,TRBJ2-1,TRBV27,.,CASSLGTGTGEQFF,TGTGCCAGCAGTTTAGGGACAGGAACAGGTGAGCAGTTCTTC
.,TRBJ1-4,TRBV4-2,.,CASSQEMSGSEKLFF,TGTGCCAGCAGCCAAGAGATGTCCGGCTCCGAAAAACTGTTTTTT
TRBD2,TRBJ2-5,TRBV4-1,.,CASSPSGGTQYF,TGCGCCAGCAGCCCATCGGGAGGGACCCAGTACTTC
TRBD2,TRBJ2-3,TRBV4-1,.,CASSRTTGLALADTQYF,TGCGCCAGCAGCCGTACAACCGGACTAGCGTTAGCAGATACGCAGTATTTT
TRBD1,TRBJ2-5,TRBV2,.,CASRPDRGETQYF,TGTGCCAGCAGACCCGACAGGGGAGAGACCCAGTACTTC
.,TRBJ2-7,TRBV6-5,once,CASSYEGGGNEQYF,TGTGCCAGCAGTTACGAGGGGGGGGGAAACGAGCAGTACTTC
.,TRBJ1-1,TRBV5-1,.,CASGATYDNTEAFF,TGCGCCAGCGGGGCCACATACGATAACACTGAAGCTTTCTTT
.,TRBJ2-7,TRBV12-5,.,CASGLETGRDTAYEQYF,TGTGCTAGTGGTTTGGAAACAGGCCGGGACACCGCCTACGAGCAGTACTTC
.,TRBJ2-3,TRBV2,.,CASSARSPQADTQYF,TGTGCCAGCAGTGCCCGGTCCCCCCAAGCAGATACGCAGTATTTT
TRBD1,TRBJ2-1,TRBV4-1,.,CASRQGAYNEQFF,TGCGCCAGCAGACAGGGGGCCTACAATGAGCAGTTCTTC
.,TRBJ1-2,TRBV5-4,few,CASSLAGRNGYGYTF,TGTGCCAGCAGCTTGGCAGGGAGAAATGGCTATGGCTACACCTTC
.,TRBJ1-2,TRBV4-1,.,CASSQARGGGYTF,TGCGCCAGCAGCCAAGCGCGGGGAGGTGGCTACACCTTC
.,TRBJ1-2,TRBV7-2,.,CASQSGGQNYGYTF,TGTGCCAGCCAAAGCGGGGGGCAGAACTATGGCTACACCTTC
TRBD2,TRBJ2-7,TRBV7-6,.,CASSLGVGSGGEQYF,TGTGCCAGCAGCTTGGGGGTAGGAAGCGGGGGCGAGCAGTACTTC
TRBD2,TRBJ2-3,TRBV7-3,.,CASSPATAGGGTDTQYF,TGTGCCAGCAGCCCAGCGACAGCGGGAGGGGGCACAGATACGCAGTATTTT
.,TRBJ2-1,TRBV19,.,CASSIARDNEQFF,TGTGCCAGTAGTATAGCGAGGGACAATGAGCAGTTCTTC
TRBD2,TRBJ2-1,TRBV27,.,CASSPGLAGLNEQFF,TGTGCCAGCAGTCCGGGACTAGCGGGACTTAATGAGCAGTTCTTC
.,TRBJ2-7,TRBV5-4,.,CASSPGFTYEQYF,TGTGCCAGCAGCCCGGGATTCACCTACGAGCAGTACTTC
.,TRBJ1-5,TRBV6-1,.,CASSEGGGDSNQPQHF,TGTGCCAGCAGTGAAGGGGGGGGCGATAGCAATCAGCCCCAGCATTTT
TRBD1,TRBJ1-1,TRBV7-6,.,CASSFRTGENTEAFF,TGTGCCAGCAGCTTCAGGACAGGGGAAAACACTGAAGCTTTCTTT
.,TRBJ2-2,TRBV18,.,CASLLLDTGELFF,TGTGCCAGCTTACTACTAGACACCGGGGAGCTGTTTTTT
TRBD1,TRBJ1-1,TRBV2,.,CASSLAGQGGREAFF,TGTGCCAGCAGTCTCGCTGGACAGGGGGGACGTGAAGCTTTCTTT
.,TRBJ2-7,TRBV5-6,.,CASATWGSSSYEQYF,TGTGCCAGCGCCACCTGGGGGTCCAGCTCCTACGAGCAGTACTTC
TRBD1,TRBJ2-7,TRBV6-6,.,CASSYQDRSTYEQYF,TGTGCCAGCAGCTACCAGGACAGGTCCACCTACGAGCAGTACTTC
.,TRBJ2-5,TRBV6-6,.,CASSTNSRQETQYF,TGTGCCAGCAGTACCAACAGTCGACAAGAGACCCAGTACTTC
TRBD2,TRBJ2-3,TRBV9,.,CASRIRIPAGNTDTQYF,TGTGCCAGCAGAATCCGCATTCCAGCGGGGAACACAGATACGCAGTATTTT
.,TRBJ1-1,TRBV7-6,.,CASSYSGLMGEAFF,TGTGCCAGCAGCTATAGTGGCCTAATGGGTGAAGCTTTCTTT
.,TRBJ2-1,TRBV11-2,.,CASSLSQGNEQFF,TGTGCCAGCAGCTTAAGCCAGGGCAATGAGCAGTTCTTC